This TCR beta chain was sequenced for a study of beta chain features in type 1 diabetes. Points from the study as a whole: Shortening that was moderate but significant affected the TCRB CDR3s of Type 1 diabetes patients in all four CD4+ subsets.

Sequenced material consisted of expressed TCRB transcripts (all of the isolated RNA was reverse transcribed). Sequencing used immunoSEQ multiplex PCR; TCRdb keeps in-frame clones, though not all of them. There are about 150,000 clones in the sample; 6.5% to 8.5% occur only once, and around 0.5% lies in the top ten. This clone appeared a few times. As yet, its antigen is unknown. Sequencing used central memory CD4+ T cells from blood. The clonotype was recovered from a man between 18 and 29 years old with type 1 diabetes.

In DNA, the CDR3 is TGTGCCAGCAGTTACAATTCAGGGTCTGACCTGTTTTTT. Protein sequence: CASSYNSGSDLFF. The chain has TRBV6-6 and TRBJ1-4; a weak D match, TRBD1 (5 bases). The CDR3 runs to 13 residues. Germline loops: CDR1 MNHNY, CDR2 SVGAGI (reference sequence). Trimming took off 2 bases at V and 14 bases at J, with 15 bases between the two ends.